This T cell receptor (beta chain) was captured by sequencing in a study of control samples from healthy donors and cancer patients. CDR3 length equals 15 residues. In germline, CDR1 is LNHDA, CDR2 SQIVND (reference sequence). Trimming took 5 bases from V and 6 from J; bases not matched to a gene: 8. Assay: immunoSEQ multiplex PCR; the TCRdb copy retains only in-frame clones and omits some. The sample has fewer than 150,000 clones; 91% are singletons. The sequence came from a man younger than 30 in good health. This chain uses TRBV19 with TRBJ2-7, with TRBD2 matching over 12 bases. Sequencing was performed on blood. The CDR3 sequence: CASSPSSGGAFEQYF. The CDR3 coding sequence is TGTGCCAGTAGTCCCTCTAGCGGGGGGGCCTTCGAGCAGTACTTC.